This T cell receptor (beta chain) was identified during a study of cytomegalovirus exposure and HLA in healthy donors. Sequenced by immunoSEQ multiplex PCR; TCRdb stores in-frame clones only, minus some. Of over 250,000 clones listed, just over 85% were seen once; the top ten hold around 1%. CDR3 length: 14 residues. Germline V lookup: CDR1 WNHNN, CDR2 SYGVQD (reference sequence). Trimming stripped 3 bases from V and 1 base from J, with 10 bases between. The source material was PBMCs. The gene calls are TRBV10-1 and TRBJ2-7, with D perhaps matching TRBD2 (5 bases). The clonotype comes from a woman aged 18-29 years in good health and CMV-seronegative. CDR3 nucleotide sequence: TGCGCCAGCAGTGAAACTAGTCGATCCTACGAGCAGTACTTC. This gives the protein CASSETSRSYEQYF.